Following are 18 T cell receptor beta chains from one sample sequenced in a study of brain T cells in children with intractable seizures. Measured with immunoSEQ multiplex PCR; TCRdb has only the in-frame clones, and not every one. The table has about 80,000 clones, 90% to 95% seen once. This sample comprised peripheral blood, obtained at surgery. The receptors were gathered from a girl aged 2 to 10 with Rasmussen encephalitis and intractable seizures.

The gene calls are TRBV2 and TRBJ1-1; no clear D gene. Germline V lookup: CDR1 SNHLY, CDR2 FYNNEI. The V and J ends lost 3 bases and 1 base respectively, with 9 bases between them. The CDR3 covers 14 residues. Written as DNA, the CDR3 is TGTGCCAGCAGTGACTTCCTGCAGAACACTGAAGCTTTCTTT. This translates into CASSDFLQNTEAFF.

A single count supports this clone. The CDR3 nucleotides are TGCGCCAGCAGCTCTCAGGGACTGGAAAAACTGTTTTTT. Amino acids: CASSSQGLEKLFF. The V gene is TRBV5-1, the J gene TRBJ1-4; tentatively, D is TRBD1 (5 bases). This CDR3 contains 13 residues. The V end lost 3 bases, the J end lost 8 bases, and 11 bases lay between the germline ends. The germline V gene encodes CDR1 SGHRS and CDR2 YFSETQ. The full variable domain, rest sourced from reference TRBV5-1 and TRBJ1-4, is KAGVTQTPRYLIKTRGQQVTLSCSPISGHRSVSWYQQTPGQGLQFLFEYFSETQRNKGNFPGRFSGRQFSNSRSEMNVSTLELGDSALYLCASSSQGLEKLFFGSGTQLSVL.

This clone was counted only a few times. The V gene is TRBV18, the J gene TRBJ1-5, with D tentatively TRBD1 (5 bases). Germline V CDR1 and CDR2: KGHSH, LQKENI. The CDR3 totals 16 residues. Trimming took 3 bases from V and 0 from J, leaving 12 bases between them. CDR3 in amino acids: CASSPPGTDSNQPQHF. CDR3 in DNA: TGTGCCAGCTCACCGCCCGGGACGGATAGCAATCAGCCCCAGCATTTT.

The rearrangement links TRBV7-9 to TRBJ2-7, with a possible D match to TRBD2 (7 bases). The CDR3 has 15 amino acids. In germline, CDR1 is SEHNR, CDR2 FQNEAQ (reference sequence). V was cut by 4 bases and J by 2 bases, with 15 bases left in between. The CDR3: CASSSTGGRPYEQYF. The CDR3 DNA reads as TGTGCCAGCAGCTCAACGGGGGGCCGACCCTACGAGCAGTACTTC.

The chain employs TRBV27 and TRBJ1-2; TRBD1 agrees at 9 bases. Germline trimming cut 6 bases from V and 4 bases from J; bases unmatched to any gene: 6. The CDR3 contains 14 residues. The germline V gene encodes CDR1 MNHEY and CDR2 SMNVEV (reference sequence). In DNA form, the CDR3 reads TGTGCCAGCAGCCCCTGGACAGGGGTCTATGGCTACACCTTC. Translating it yields CASSPWTGVYGYTF.

The rearrangement joins TRBV5-5 to TRBJ2-3; D is ambiguous. V was clipped by 1 base and J by 6 bases, with 6 bases between them. This CDR3 has 12 amino acids. Germline values: CDR1 SGHKS, CDR2 YYEKEE (reference sequence). The CDR3 reads CASSLTRDTQYF. In DNA, the CDR3 is TGTGCCAGCAGCTTGACGCGGGATACGCAGTATTTT.

This rearrangement joins TRBV27 to TRBJ2-7, with 11 positions matching TRBD1. Germline-derived CDR1 and CDR2 are MNHEY and SMNVEV (reference sequence). V shed 4 bases, J shed 4 bases, and the junction held 3 bases outside the gene matches. CDR3 length: 14 residues. The CDR3 reads CASSSGTGGYEQYF. CDR3 DNA sequence: TGTGCCAGCAGTTCCGGGACAGGGGGGTACGAGCAGTACTTC.

This clone has at least ten counts. This sequence joins TRBV7-9 and TRBJ1-2; tentatively, D is TRBD1 (6 bases). V lost 2 bases and J 4 bases, leaving 11 bases between the germline ends. The CDR3 has 14 residues. Per the germline V gene, CDR1 is SEHNR and CDR2 is FQNEAQ (reference sequence). CDR3 residues: CASSLQDRAYGYTF. For the CDR3, the DNA is TGTGCCAGCAGCTTACAGGACAGAGCCTATGGCTACACCTTC.

The chain recombines TRBV5-6 with TRBJ1-3; D is undetermined. The CDR3 length is 14 residues. The V gene's germline CDR1 is SGHDT and CDR2 YYEEEE. V shed 0 bases and J shed 1 base, with 5 bases lying between them. DNA of the CDR3: TGTGCCAGCAGCTTGGGCGATTCTGGAAACACCATATATTTT. Encoded protein: CASSLGDSGNTIYF.

The V gene is TRBV19, the J gene TRBJ1-1; 10 bases align to TRBD1. There are 15 residues in the CDR3. CDR1 and CDR2 (germline): LNHDA, SQIVND (reference sequence). V lost 6 bases and J lost 6; bases outside the gene matches: 10. The CDR3 reads CASSQTGTGAPEAFF. CDR3 nucleotide sequence: TGTGCCAGTAGCCAAACCGGGACAGGGGCTCCTGAAGCTTTCTTT. The full variable domain, its missing parts supplied by reference TRBV19 and TRBJ1-1, is DGGITQSPKYLFRKEGQNVTLSCEQNLNHDAMYWYRQDPGQGLRLIYYSQIVNDFQKGDIAEGYSVSREKKESFPLTVTSAQKNPTAFYLCASSQTGTGAPEAFFGQGTRLTVV.

This clone occurred a few times. The gene calls are TRBV27 and TRBJ1-2; no clear D. The germline V gene encodes CDR1 MNHEY and CDR2 SMNVEV (reference sequence). V shed 0 bases and J shed 0 bases, with 2 bases lying between them. The CDR3 length is 13 residues. CDR3 sequence reads: CASSLSANYGYTF. The DNA of the CDR3 is TGTGCCAGCAGTTTATCGGCTAACTATGGCTACACCTTC.

The table lists this clone with many counts. J is TRBJ1-2 and V is TRBV19, with 11 bases lining up with TRBD1. Trimming took 5 bases from V and 7 from J; bases not matched to a gene: 6. The germline V gene has CDR1 LNHDA and CDR2 SQIVND (reference sequence). The CDR3 is 14 amino acids. The CDR3, as DNA: TGTGCCAGTAGTGGCCGGGACAGGGGGTCTGGCTACACCTTC. It codes for CASSGRDRGSGYTF.

This clone showed up just once. The rearrangement uses TRBV11-2 and TRBJ2-7; TRBD2 agrees at 7 bases. With 0 bases clipped from V and 12 bases from J, the junction kept 8 bases outside the gene matches. Germline V gene data show CDR1 as SGHAT and CDR2 as FQNNGV. The CDR3 runs to 13 residues. CDR3 sequence: CASSLELASGGYF. In DNA, the CDR3 is TGTGCCAGCAGCTTAGAGCTAGCTAGCGGAGGGTACTTC.

V usage is TRBV25-1 and J usage is TRBJ2-3, with D possibly being TRBD1 (5 bases). The CDR3 consists of 13 residues. Germline CDR1 and CDR2: MGHDK and SYGVNS. The V end lost 3 bases, the J end lost 1 base, and 5 bases lay between the germline ends. DNA for the CDR3: TGTGCCAGCAGTGACAGGGGCACAGATACGCAGTATTTT. This gives the protein CASSDRGTDTQYF. The whole variable domain, filled in from reference TRBV25-1 and TRBJ2-3, reads EADIYQTPRYLVIGTGKKITLECSQTMGHDKMYWYQQDPGMELHLIHYSYGVNSTEKGDLSSESTVSRIRTEHFPLTLESARPSHTSQYLCASSDRGTDTQYFGPGTRLTVL.

The chain is built from TRBV5-3 and TRBJ2-3; D gene uncertain. TRBV5-3 belongs to the ORF category, with a function that is uncertain. V lost 0 bases and J lost 3, with 8 bases in between. The CDR3 has 14 residues. This CDR3 reads CARSLEVGTDTQYF. The CDR3 DNA follows: TGTGCCAGAAGCTTGGAGGTGGGAACAGATACGCAGTATTTT.

The chain joins TRBV30 to TRBJ1-4; 10 bases fit TRBD1. Trimming removed 4 bases from V and 8 bases from J; junction bases left unmatched: 7. There are 14 residues in the CDR3. Germline values: CDR1 GTSNPN, CDR2 SVGIG (reference sequence). The CDR3 is CAWNMDRGKEKLFF. DNA for the CDR3: TGTGCCTGGAACATGGACAGGGGGAAGGAAAAACTGTTTTTT.

The chain couples TRBV24-1 to TRBJ1-2, with D perhaps TRBD1 (5 bases). Germline loops: CDR1 KGHDR, CDR2 SFDVKD. The CDR3 covers 13 residues. V dropped 5 bases and J dropped 6 bases, with 12 bases sitting between them. Here the CDR3 DNA reads TGTGCCACCAGTGGCCTTTCGGGGGATGGCTACACCTTC. Protein product: CATSGLSGDGYTF.

This clone appeared once. V usage is TRBV4-1 and J usage is TRBJ2-1; 10 bases match TRBD2. Unmatched junction bases numbered 5, after V lost 3 bases and J lost 0 bases. Germline CDR1 MGHRA, CDR2 YSYEKL. The length of the CDR3 is 17 residues. The CDR3 bases are TGCGCCAGCAGCCAGGCTCTAGCGGGGGTCTCCTACAATGAGCAGTTCTTC. It is translated as CASSQALAGVSYNEQFF.